This record looks at one T cell receptor beta chain sequence and its context. What it binds is not known. Some clones are missing from TCRdb's copy, which holds only in-frame ones; the method was immunoSEQ multiplex PCR. The sample gives 180,000 or so clones, approximately 86% of which show up once; roughly 2.5% is in the top ten. The source of the sample is a study of cytomegalovirus exposure and HLA in healthy donors. Study-wide points: A list of 150 or so TCR beta chains associated with cytomegalovirus was given.

Per germline, CDR1 SNHLY and CDR2 FYNNEI. The V gene lost 5 bases and the J gene lost 4 bases, with 12 bases spanning the gap. CDR3 length: 14 residues. Sequences were obtained from PBMCs. This chain links TRBV2 with TRBJ2-4; a possible D gene is TRBD1 (6 bases). The sequence was collected from a man aged 18 to 29 in good health and CMV-seropositive. The CDR3 DNA is TGTGCCAGCAGTCCGGGACATGTGAAAAACATTCAGTACTTC. Translating gives CASSPGHVKNIQYF.